The 21 T cell receptor beta chains below were found in one sample sequenced in a study of blood T cell repertoires in COVID-19. Clones were sequenced by immunoSEQ multiplex PCR, and TCRdb holds only the in-frame ones, with some missing. The sample records around 260,000 clones, over 70% being singletons. Sequencing was carried out using peripheral blood. The receptors shown here come from a woman in her seventies with COVID-19, enrolled during active disease.

The chain joins TRBV18 to TRBJ2-1; TRBD2 might be the D (5 bases). Germline V gives CDR1 KGHSH, CDR2 LQKENI. The V end lost 3 bases, the J end lost 6 bases, and 18 bases lay between the germline ends. This CDR3 has 16 residues. This CDR3 reads CASSPGSSPRINEQFF. The CDR3, as DNA: TGTGCCAGCTCACCGGGGTCTAGCCCCCGAATCAATGAGCAGTTCTTC. Combining the CDR3 with reference TRBV18 and TRBJ2-1 gives the whole variable domain NAGVMQNPRHLVRRRGQEARLRCSPMKGHSHVYWYRQLPEEGLKFMVYLQKENIIDESGMPKERFSAEFPKEGPSILRIQQVVRGDSAAYFCASSPGSSPRINEQFFGPGTRLTVL.

This clone was detected many times. The CDR3 spells CASRTGSNQPQHF. CDR3 coding DNA: TGTGCCAGCCGGACAGGTAGCAATCAGCCCCAGCATTTT. This chain uses TRBV2 with TRBJ1-5, with 7 bases aligning to TRBD1. The CDR3 contains 13 residues. V shed 8 bases, J shed 0 bases, and the junction held 1 base outside the gene matches. Germline lookup yields CDR1 SNHLY and CDR2 FYNNEI.

The J gene is TRBJ2-1, the V gene TRBV5-1; 9 bases match TRBD1. The CDR3 extends over 14 amino acids. J gave up 10 bases and V 5 bases, and 10 bases lay outside the gene matches. Germline V CDR1 and CDR2: SGHRS, YFSETQ. The CDR3 loop reads CASRSRDRASEQFF. The CDR3 region has the DNA TGCGCCAGCAGGAGCCGGGACAGGGCGTCCGAGCAGTTCTTC.

The rearrangement uses TRBV27 and TRBJ2-7, with TRBD2 identical over 11 bases. Trimming cost V 3 bases and J 9 bases; bases outside gene matches: 4. Germline V CDR1 and CDR2: MNHEY, SMNVEV (reference sequence). CDR3 length: 13 residues. CDR3 coding DNA: TGTGCCAGCAGTTTGACTAGCGGGATGGCGCAGTACTTC. Translated: CASSLTSGMAQYF.

The table lists this clone with a count of one. The CDR3: CASSPTWTASNQPQHF. Written as DNA, the CDR3 is TGTGCCAGCAGTCCTACCTGGACAGCTAGCAATCAGCCCCAGCATTTT. The chain couples TRBV28 to TRBJ1-5, with a possible D match to TRBD1 (6 bases). Between the trimmed V and J ends, which lost 5 bases and 0 bases, there was a span of 14 bases. CDR3 length: 16 residues. The V gene's germline CDR1 is MDHEN and CDR2 SYDVKM.

The chain is built from TRBV27 and TRBJ1-1, with 7 bases lining up with TRBD1. The CDR3 runs 11 residues. The germline V gene has CDR1 MNHEY and CDR2 SMNVEV (reference sequence). J lost 4 bases, V lost 10 bases, and 3 bases had no gene match. CDR3 nucleotide sequence: TGTGCCACCCACAGGGGCACTGAAGCTTTCTTT. As protein: CATHRGTEAFF.

The V gene is TRBV7-2, the J gene TRBJ1-1; D is undetermined. Germline CDR1 and CDR2: SGHTA and FQGNSA. Trimming left V 0 bases short and J 4 bases short, with 9 bases between. CDR3 length: 14 amino acids. CDR3 DNA sequence: TGTGCCAGCAGCTTAGCGCGTCTTGGCACTGAAGCTTTCTTT. This translates into CASSLARLGTEAFF.

This chain connects TRBV24-1 to TRBJ2-6; D not resolved. Germline V lookup: CDR1 KGHDR, CDR2 SFDVKD. Trimming took off 2 bases at V and 4 bases at J, with 8 bases between the two ends. This CDR3 contains 15 residues. In DNA form, the CDR3 reads TGTGCCACCAGTGATTCCCGCGGCGGGGCCAACGTCCTGACTTTC. This encodes CATSDSRGGANVLTF.

The CDR3 nucleotides are TGTGCCAGCAGCTTGCCTGCTAGCGGGAGCTCCTACAATGAGCAGTTCTTC. Protein sequence: CASSLPASGSSYNEQFF. The genes are TRBV7-2 and TRBJ2-1, with 10 bases matching TRBD2. Germline values: CDR1 SGHTA, CDR2 FQGNSA. The CDR3 spans 17 residues. Germline trimming cut 3 bases from V and 0 bases from J; bases unmatched to any gene: 5.

The V call is TRBV11-3, the J call TRBJ1-3; D is possibly TRBD1 (5 bases). Trimming took 3 bases from V and 3 from J, leaving 12 bases between them. Per germline, CDR1 SGHNT and CDR2 YENEEA. CDR3 length: 15 residues. The CDR3 DNA reads TGTGCCAGCAGCTTCAGGGCGGCGAGTGGAAACACCATATATTTT. Protein sequence: CASSFRAASGNTIYF.

Only one count was recorded for this clone. V gene TRBV10-3 combines with J gene TRBJ2-2; 9 bases line up with TRBD2. Germline V gene lookup returns CDR1 ENHRY and CDR2 SYGVKD. The CDR3 is made up of 14 amino acids. The V segment lost 6 bases and the J segment 6 bases; nucleotides outside the gene matches: 5. The CDR3 spells CAIRDGLAPGELFF. The CDR3, as DNA: TGTGCCATCAGGGACGGACTAGCGCCCGGGGAGCTGTTTTTT.

The chain links TRBV4-1 to TRBJ1-5; possible D gene TRBD1, 5 bases. V lost 1 base, J lost 5 bases, and 9 bases lay in between. CDR1 and CDR2 (germline): MGHRA, YSYEKL. CDR3 length equals 14 residues. DNA for the CDR3: TGCGCCAGCAGCCAAGGCCAGGGTTATCAGCCCCAGCATTTT. Its translation: CASSQGQGYQPQHF.

V usage is TRBV6-5 and J usage is TRBJ1-5, with no clear D. CDR3 length: 13 residues. In germline, CDR1 is MNHEY, CDR2 SVGAGI. Trimming stripped 6 bases from V and 6 bases from J, with 12 bases between. The CDR3 sequence is CASRVGFGQPQHF. In DNA, the CDR3 is TGTGCCAGCAGGGTGGGCTTCGGTCAGCCCCAGCATTTT.

The CDR3 spells CASSQHNRDYMYF. The DNA for the CDR3 is TGTGCCAGCAGCCAACACAACCGGGACTACATGTACTTC. The chain uses TRBV14 and TRBJ2-7; 7 positions agree with TRBD2. J was trimmed by 12 bases and V by 2 bases; bases with no gene match: 10. The CDR3 sequence is 13 residues long. Germline V gene data show CDR1 as SGHDN and CDR2 as FVKESK.

V is TRBV19 and J is TRBJ1-6; 8 nucleotides match TRBD1. The CDR3 spans 16 residues. The germline V gene encodes CDR1 LNHDA and CDR2 SQIVND (reference sequence). Germline trimming cut 7 bases from V and 4 bases from J; bases unmatched to any gene: 9. CDR3 sequence reads: CASTVGQGSYNSPLHF. CDR3 coding DNA: TGTGCCAGTACCGTTGGACAGGGTTCTTATAATTCACCCCTCCACTTT.

The CDR3 nucleotides are TGTGCCAGCAGTTACCCCCTCGGAAGCGGCAAGGGGGGAGGGGCCAATGAGCAGTTCTTC. Protein product: CASSYPLGSGKGGGANEQFF. J is TRBJ2-1 and V is TRBV6-2 or TRBV6-3; TRBD2 is a possible D gene (7 bases). Trimming shortened V by 2 bases and J by 6 bases, and 29 bases separated the two germline ends. CDR3 length: 20 residues. Germline V gene lookup returns CDR1 MNHEY and CDR2 SVGEGT.

The rearrangement uses TRBV10-3 and TRBJ2-7; 14 bases match TRBD2. V gave up 11 bases and J gave up 5 bases; unmatched junction bases: 8. This CDR3 spans 14 amino acids. CDR1 is ENHRY, CDR2 SYGVKD, per germline. The CDR3 loop is CAAKGLAGVDEQYF. CDR3 sequence (DNA): TGTGCCGCGAAGGGACTAGCGGGAGTCGACGAGCAGTACTTC.

The rearrangement joins TRBV10-3 to TRBJ2-5; 7 bases line up with TRBD2. The ends lost 6 bases at V and 5 bases at J; junction bases unmatched: 6. Germline CDR1 is ENHRY and CDR2 is SYGVKD. The CDR3 is made up of 13 amino acids. CDR3 in DNA: TGTGCCATCAGGGGGGGGGTTGCGGAGACCCAGTACTTC. Protein product: CAIRGGVAETQYF.

The V call is TRBV4-1, the J call TRBJ1-4; D ambiguous. Trimming removed 1 base at V and 7 bases at J, with 7 bases between. The CDR3 length is 13 residues. Germline assignment: CDR1 MGHRA and CDR2 YSYEKL. In DNA, the CDR3 is TGCGCCAGCAGCCAAGGAGGGATTGAAAAACTGTTTTTT. Protein sequence: CASSQGGIEKLFF.

The chain is built from TRBV30 and TRBJ1-1; 8 bases align to TRBD1. CDR1 GTSNPN and CDR2 SVGIG come from the germline V gene (reference sequence). CDR3 length: 15 amino acids. The V gene end was trimmed by 2 bases and the J gene end by 1 base; junction bases not matched to a gene: 6. The CDR3 is CAWSPLDRGNTEAFF. DNA for the CDR3: TGTGCCTGGAGTCCTCTCGACAGGGGGAACACTGAAGCTTTCTTT.

V gene TRBV5-1 combines with J gene TRBJ2-1; 7 positions agree with TRBD2. The V and J ends lost 6 bases and 7 bases, in that order; junction bases with no gene match: 10. Germline values: CDR1 SGHRS, CDR2 YFSETQ. This CDR3 is built from 14 residues. CDR3: CASMPGGSLNEQFF. In DNA form, the CDR3 reads TGCGCCAGCATGCCTGGCGGGAGTCTAAATGAGCAGTTCTTC. Based on the CDR3 plus reference TRBV5-1 and TRBJ2-1, the full variable domain is KAGVTQTPRYLIKTRGQQVTLSCSPISGHRSVSWYQQTPGQGLQFLFEYFSETQRNKGNFPGRFSGRQFSNSRSEMNVSTLELGDSALYLCASMPGGSLNEQFFGPGTRLTVL.